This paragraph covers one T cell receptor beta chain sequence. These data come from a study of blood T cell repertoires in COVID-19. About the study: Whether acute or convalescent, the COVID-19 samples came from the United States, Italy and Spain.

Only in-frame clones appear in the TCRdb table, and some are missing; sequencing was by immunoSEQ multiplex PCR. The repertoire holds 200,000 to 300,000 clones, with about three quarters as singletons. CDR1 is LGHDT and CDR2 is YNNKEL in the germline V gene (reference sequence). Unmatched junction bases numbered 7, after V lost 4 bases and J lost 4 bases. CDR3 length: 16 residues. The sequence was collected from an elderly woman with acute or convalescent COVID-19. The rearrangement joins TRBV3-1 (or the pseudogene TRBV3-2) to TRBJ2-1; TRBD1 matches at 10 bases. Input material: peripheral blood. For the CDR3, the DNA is TGTGCCAGCAGCCCCCGACAGGGGGCTAGGTACAATGAGCAGTTCTTC. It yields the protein CASSPRQGARYNEQFF.